One and the same sample provided the 14 T cell receptor beta chains below, sequenced in a study of CD8 T cells in Susac syndrome (dated by TCRdb to about 2019). Libraries were made using the immunoSEQ multiplex PCR assay. RNA was extracted using the RNeasy kit, and about 0.45 to 1 ug of the RNA was reverse transcribed with random hexamers. TCRdb's own reprocessing of the public reads used fastp at Q25 and MiXCR and kept productive beta chains. Here each entry gathers all rows of one CDR3 protein and keeps the most common genes and DNA. This sample lists about 130,000 distinct CDR3 sequences; more than 90% were detected once. The biggest ten clones account for more than 0.095% of the sample. Material for sequencing was CD4+ T cells from PBMCs. Receptors originate from a human donor in good health.

The rearrangement links TRBV23-1 to TRBJ1-2, with D possibly matching TRBD1 (6 bases). TRBV23-1 is recorded as an ORF, its role being uncertain. The CDR3 covers 12 residues. Trimming removed 7 bases from V and 7 bases from J, with 13 bases in between. CDR3 DNA: TGCGCCAGCATATGGCAGGGGTGTGGCTACACCTTC. It is translated as CASIWQGCGYTF.

The chain recombines TRBV27 with TRBJ1-3; D ambiguous. Per the germline V gene, CDR1 is MNHEY and CDR2 is SMNVEV (reference sequence). CDR3 length: 17 amino acids. The germline V and J ends were trimmed by 2 bases and 0 bases, with 14 bases remaining between them. CDR3 sequence (DNA): TGTGCCAGCAGTTTAAGCTATCGGCCAAGCTCTGGAAACACCATATATTTT. It yields the protein CASSLSYRPSSGNTIYF.

This clonotype is a singleton in its sample. The chain joins TRBV5-1 to TRBJ2-7; D not resolved. Looked up from germline, CDR1 is SGHRS and CDR2 is YFSETQ. CDR3 length equals 15 residues. The germline V and J ends were trimmed by 4 bases and 2 bases, with 16 bases remaining between them. CDR3 sequence (DNA): TGCGCCAGCAGCCTGGATGGACCTATGGCCTACGAGCAGTACTTC. This translates into CASSLDGPMAYEQYF.

This chain connects TRBV3-1 to TRBJ2-7; 7 bases are shared with TRBD2. V trimming: 7 bases; J trimming: 6 bases; junction bases outside the gene matches: 12. Germline V gene lookup returns CDR1 LGHDT and CDR2 YNNKEL (reference sequence). This CDR3 is built from 14 residues. DNA for the CDR3: TGTGCCAGCACTCTGGGGGGAGGGACCCGCGAGCAGTACTTC. This codes for CASTLGGGTREQYF.

This rearrangement joins TRBV30 to TRBJ1-4; no firm D call. Germline CDR1 reads GTSNPN; CDR2 reads SVGIG (reference sequence). V lost 0 bases and J lost 1, with 12 bases in between. The CDR3 extends over 16 amino acids. The DNA of the CDR3 is TGTGCCTGGAGTGTCGGTCGGGATGGAACTAATGAAAAACTGTTTTTT. Its protein product is CAWSVGRDGTNEKLFF.

V gene TRBV6-1 combines with J gene TRBJ2-5; no clear D gene. Germline CDR1 and CDR2: MNHNS and SASEGT. The CDR3 is 15 amino acids. Trimming cost V 10 bases and J 5 bases, with 23 bases left between them. CDR3 sequence reads: CATWIAVGLGETQYF. The CDR3 DNA is TGTGCCACTTGGATTGCCGTGGGGTTGGGGGAGACCCAGTACTTC.

V gene TRBV28 combines with J gene TRBJ1-5, with D perhaps matching TRBD1 (5 bases). The CDR3 extends over 16 amino acids. The germline CDR1 and CDR2 sequences are MDHEN and SYDVKM. With 7 bases removed from V and 3 bases from J, the gap between germline ends came to 19 bases. CDR3 nucleotides: TGTGCCAGCATTCACCTAACGGGGACCTACAATCAGCCCCAGCATTTT. Translated, it gives CASIHLTGTYNQPQHF.

The chain carries TRBV2 and TRBJ2-1; 13 bases agree with TRBD2. V lost 6 bases to trimming and J lost 2 bases; unmatched junction nucleotides: 1. This CDR3 region has 15 residues. Germline loops: CDR1 SNHLY, CDR2 FYNNEI. CDR3 sequence: CASSGTSGAYNEQFF. The CDR3 DNA is TGTGCCAGCAGCGGGACTAGCGGGGCCTACAATGAGCAGTTCTTC.

This clonotype was seen more than once but under ten times. The rearrangement links TRBV7-2 to TRBJ2-7; maybe TRBD1 (6 bases). Trimming took off 1 base at V and 3 bases at J, with 10 bases between the two ends. Per the germline V gene, CDR1 is SGHTA and CDR2 is FQGNSA. This CDR3 spans 14 amino acids. The CDR3 DNA reads as TGTGCCAGCAGCTTAGGTCAGGGGTTCTACGAGCAGTACTTC. This encodes CASSLGQGFYEQYF. The entire variable domain, with the rest obtained from reference TRBV7-2 and TRBJ2-7, is as follows: GAGVSQSPSNKVTEKGKDVELRCDPISGHTALYWYRQSLGQGLEFLIYFQGNSAPDKSGLPSDRFSAERTGGSVSTLTIQRTQQEDSAVYLCASSLGQGFYEQYFGPGTRLTVT.

This chain uses TRBV3-1 with TRBJ2-5, with 8 bases identical to TRBD2. Germline CDR1 is LGHDT and CDR2 is YNNKEL (reference sequence). The V segment lost 4 bases and the J segment 2 bases; nucleotides outside the gene matches: 6. The CDR3 is 15 residues long. The CDR3 DNA sequence: TGTGCCAGCAGCCCCAGACTAGCGCATCAAGAGACCCAGTACTTC. It codes for CASSPRLAHQETQYF.

The gene calls are TRBV18 and TRBJ2-2, with 7 bases lining up with TRBD1. Germline CDR1 KGHSH, CDR2 LQKENI. The V and J ends lost 4 bases and 5 bases, in that order; junction bases with no gene match: 7. The CDR3 totals 15 residues. The CDR3 nucleotides read TGTGCCAGCTCACGACAGGGTGATTTTACCGGGGAGCTGTTTTTT. This encodes CASSRQGDFTGELFF.

The V and J genes are TRBV20-1 and TRBJ2-3, with TRBD2 matching over 11 bases. The CDR3 contains 14 residues. Losses at the gene ends were 5 bases for V and 4 bases for J; bases not matched to a gene: 5. Germline V gene sequence: CDR1 DFQATT, CDR2 SNEGSKA (reference sequence). The CDR3 loop reads CSADPGLAADTQYF. The CDR3 nucleotides read TGCAGTGCTGACCCGGGACTAGCGGCAGATACGCAGTATTTT.

The chain employs TRBV2 and TRBJ2-3; D not certain. Germline CDR1 is SNHLY and CDR2 is FYNNEI. The CDR3 runs to 12 residues. V gave up 6 bases and J gave up 5 bases, with 9 bases separating them. The CDR3 region has the DNA TGTGCCAGCAGCCTAGACGAAGATACGCAGTATTTT. This codes for CASSLDEDTQYF.

CDR3 amino acids: CASWDSQDEQFF. CDR3 in DNA: TGCGCCAGCTGGGACAGCCAGGATGAGCAGTTCTTC. This sequence joins TRBV5-1 and TRBJ2-1; 7 nucleotides line up with TRBD1. Germline trimming cut 7 bases from V and 8 bases from J; bases unmatched to any gene: 6. CDR1 and CDR2 (germline): SGHRS, YFSETQ. The CDR3 loop spans 12 amino acids. Looking up the rest from reference TRBV5-1 and TRBJ2-1 gives the full variable domain: KAGVTQTPRYLIKTRGQQVTLSCSPISGHRSVSWYQQTPGQGLQFLFEYFSETQRNKGNFPGRFSGRQFSNSRSEMNVSTLELGDSALYLCASWDSQDEQFFGPGTRLTVL.